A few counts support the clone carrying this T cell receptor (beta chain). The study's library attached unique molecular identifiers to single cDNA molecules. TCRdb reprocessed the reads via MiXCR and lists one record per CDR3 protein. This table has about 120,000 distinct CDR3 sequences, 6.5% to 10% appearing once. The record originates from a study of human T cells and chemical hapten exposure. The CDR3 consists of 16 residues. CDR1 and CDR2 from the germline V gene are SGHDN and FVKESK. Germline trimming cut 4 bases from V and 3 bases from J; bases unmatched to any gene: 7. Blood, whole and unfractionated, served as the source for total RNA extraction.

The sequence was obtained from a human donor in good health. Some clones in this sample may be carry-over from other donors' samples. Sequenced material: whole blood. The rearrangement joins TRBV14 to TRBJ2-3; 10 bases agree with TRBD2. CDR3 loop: CASSRLTSGETDTQYF. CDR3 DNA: TGTGCCAGCAGCCGCCTTACTAGCGGGGAGACAGATACGCAGTATTTT.